The present T cell receptor beta chain was sequenced within a study of control samples from healthy donors and cancer patients. This clone has only a few counts. Repertoires were generated with immunoSEQ multiplex PCR, while TCRdb's copy carries only in-frame clones and drops some. There are tens of thousands of clones in the sample; about 91% occur only once, and approximately 7% lies in the top ten. The sequence derives from a man over 45 in good health. Sequenced sample: blood.

The CDR3 loop is CASSPRSSATNEKLFF. The CDR3 region has the DNA TGTGCCAGCTCACCAAGGTCTTCAGCAACTAATGAAAAACTGTTTTTT. The chain uses TRBV18 and TRBJ1-4; no definite D call. Germline V gene data show CDR1 as KGHSH and CDR2 as LQKENI. Trimming took off 2 bases at V and 0 bases at J, with 10 bases between the two ends. This CDR3 contains 16 residues.